This entry lists 32 T cell receptor beta chains sequenced from one sample in a study of blood T cell repertoires in COVID-19 (dated by TCRdb to about 2020). Libraries were prepared through the immunoSEQ multiplex PCR assay. The clones in this table, taken by TCRdb from immuneACCESS, are in-frame only. Not every clone is retained; where verified, under half of the shortfall comes from an unresolved V gene, and the cause of the rest is unknown. The sample table lists 150,000 or so clones, 90% to 95% of them with a count of one. Less than 2% of the sample goes to the ten largest clones. Sequencing input: peripheral blood. The origin of the receptors is a woman aged 55-69 years with COVID-19, enrolled during active disease.

This clone has just one count. The rearrangement uses TRBV7-8 and TRBJ1-3; D is uncertain. The CDR3 has 16 amino acids. Trimming left V 2 bases short and J 5 bases short, with 16 bases between. Germline values: CDR1 SGHVS, CDR2 FQNEAQ. Here the CDR3 reads CASSLSGREFRNTIYF. CDR3 in DNA: TGTGCCAGCAGCTTATCTGGGAGAGAATTCCGAAACACCATATATTTT. The variable domain in full, with the rest retrieved from reference TRBV7-8 and TRBJ1-3, is GAGVSQSPRYKVAKRGQDVALRCDPISGHVSLFWYQQALGQGPEFLTYFQNEAQLDKSGLPSDRFFAERPEGSVSTLKIQRTQQEDSAVYLCASSLSGREFRNTIYFGEGSWLTVV.

V and J are TRBV7-2 and TRBJ1-1; TRBD1 is a possible D gene (6 bases). CDR1 is SGHTA and CDR2 is FQGNSA in the germline V gene. The V and J ends lost 4 bases and 9 bases respectively, with 15 bases between them. This CDR3 is 13 amino acids long. CDR3 region: CASSSGTPLKAFF. In DNA, the CDR3 is TGTGCCAGCAGCTCCGGGACACCGTTGAAAGCTTTCTTT.

The genes are TRBV5-5 and TRBJ2-1; TRBD1 might be the D (5 bases). Germline CDR1 reads SGHKS; CDR2 reads YYEKEE (reference sequence). The V and J ends lost 4 bases and 3 bases respectively, with 14 bases between them. CDR3 length: 15 residues. The CDR3, as DNA: TGTGCCAGCAGCCCCCGTGGGGCCCTCTACAATGAGCAGTTCTTC. Encoded protein: CASSPRGALYNEQFF. The full variable domain, in which reference TRBV5-5 and TRBJ2-1 provide the parts outside the CDR3, is DAGVTQSPTHLIKTRGQQVTLRCSPISGHKSVSWYQQVLGQGPQFIFQYYEKEERGRGNFPDRFSARQFPNYSSELNVNALLLGDSALYLCASSPRGALYNEQFFGPGTRLTVL.

Only one count was recorded for this clone. The chain has TRBV9 and TRBJ1-1; D not certain. The CDR3 is made up of 13 amino acids. Germline assignment: CDR1 SGDLS and CDR2 YYNGEE. The V end lost 2 bases, the J end lost 5 bases, and 10 bases lay between the germline ends. CDR3 DNA sequence: TGTGCCAGCAGCGTTGGGGAGTGGACTGAAGCTTTCTTT. This sequence encodes CASSVGEWTEAFF.

The chain carries TRBV15 and TRBJ1-6, with D perhaps TRBD1 (6 bases). The CDR3 runs to 17 residues. V shed 1 base and J shed 3 bases, with 13 bases lying between them. Germline V lookup: CDR1 LNHNV, CDR2 YYDKDF (reference sequence). The CDR3 loop reads CATSRGGSTGYNSPLHF. The CDR3 nucleotides are TGTGCCACCAGCAGAGGAGGATCGACAGGCTATAATTCACCCCTCCACTTT. Variable domain in full (rest from reference TRBV15 and TRBJ1-6): DAMVIQNPRYQVTQFGKPVTLSCSQTLNHNVMYWYQQKSSQAPKLLFHYYDKDFNNEADTPDNFQSRRPNTSFCFLDIRSPGLGDTAMYLCATSRGGSTGYNSPLHFGNGTRLTVT.

The chain uses TRBV7-9 and TRBJ2-3; D may be TRBD2 (7 bases). The ends were cut back, 4 bases at V and 1 base at J, with 12 bases in the middle. The CDR3 length is 15 residues. Looked up from germline, CDR1 is SEHNR and CDR2 is FQNEAQ (reference sequence). The CDR3 sequence: CASSSGGGRTDTQYF. The CDR3 nucleotides are TGTGCCAGCAGCTCGGGCGGGGGCCGCACAGATACGCAGTATTTT.

This chain uses TRBV7-3 with TRBJ2-3; maybe TRBD1 (6 bases). The CDR3 contains 13 residues. Germline CDR1 is SGHTA and CDR2 is FQGTGA. The V and J ends lost 3 bases and 6 bases respectively, with 10 bases between them. Here the CDR3 DNA reads TGTGCCAGCAGCTTGTACAGGGAGGATACGCAGTATTTT. Translated: CASSLYREDTQYF.

In DNA, the CDR3 is TGTGCCAGCTCACCAAGGGGGCAGGGAGTCCAGCCCCAGCATTTT. Protein sequence: CASSPRGQGVQPQHF. The V and J genes are TRBV18 and TRBJ1-5, with 7 bases matching TRBD1. The CDR3 has 15 amino acids. Per germline, CDR1 KGHSH and CDR2 LQKENI. The V and J ends lost 2 bases and 7 bases, in that order; junction bases with no gene match: 8.

The rearrangement uses TRBV14 and TRBJ1-1; D gene uncertain. V dropped 1 base and J dropped 1 base, with 13 bases sitting between them. The germline V gene has CDR1 SGHDN and CDR2 FVKESK. This CDR3 comprises 16 residues. The DNA of the CDR3 is TGTGCCAGCAGCCAAGCGTTTGGAGTAGCGAACACTGAAGCTTTCTTT. This codes for CASSQAFGVANTEAFF.

The chain recombines TRBV6-6 with TRBJ1-2, with TRBD1 matching over 10 bases. V lost 2 bases to trimming and J lost 7 bases; unmatched junction nucleotides: 7. The CDR3 runs 15 residues. Looked up from germline, CDR1 is MNHNY and CDR2 is SVGAGI (reference sequence). The CDR3 region has the DNA TGTGCCAGCAGTTACCCCGGACAGGGGGGTAGTGGCTACACCTTC. Translating it yields CASSYPGQGGSGYTF.

The chain links TRBV19 to TRBJ1-5; 10 bases map to TRBD1. This CDR3 has 14 residues. Germline V gene data show CDR1 as LNHDA and CDR2 as SQIVND (reference sequence). The V gene end was trimmed by 7 bases and the J gene end by 4 bases; junction bases not matched to a gene: 4. In DNA form, the CDR3 reads TGTGCCAGTAATTTGGGACAGGGGAATCAGCCCCAGCATTTT. Encoded protein: CASNLGQGNQPQHF.

The CDR3 DNA is TGCGCCAGCAGCTTTGGGGAGACAGGGAGCTCTGGAAACACCATATATTTT. It yields the protein CASSFGETGSSGNTIYF. The chain couples TRBV5-1 to TRBJ1-3; 7 nucleotides align to TRBD1. Germline assignment: CDR1 SGHRS and CDR2 YFSETQ. The CDR3 spans 17 residues. Unmatched junction bases numbered 8, after V lost 2 bases and J lost 0 bases.

This sequence joins TRBV18 and TRBJ1-4, with 11 bases matching TRBD1. CDR1 is KGHSH and CDR2 is LQKENI in the germline V gene. The CDR3 extends over 14 amino acids. V was pared by 4 bases and J by 7 bases, with 2 bases of the junction left unmatched. CDR3 amino acids: CASSLGTGGEKLFF. The CDR3 region has the DNA TGTGCCAGCTCACTCGGGACAGGGGGTGAAAAACTGTTTTTT.

The chain links TRBV6-6 to TRBJ2-1, with 9 bases fitting TRBD1. V shed 7 bases, J shed 7 bases, and the junction held 11 bases outside the gene matches. Germline CDR1 and CDR2: MNHNY and SVGAGI (reference sequence). CDR3 length: 15 amino acids. The CDR3 bases are TGTGCCAGCACCTATCTGGGACAGGGAAGAAATGAGCAGTTCTTC. Translation gives CASTYLGQGRNEQFF.

The J gene is TRBJ1-1, the V gene TRBV18; D not resolved. The CDR3 runs 15 residues. Trimming shortened V by 2 bases and J by 1 base, and 11 bases separated the two germline ends. Germline loops: CDR1 KGHSH, CDR2 LQKENI. The CDR3, as DNA: TGTGCCAGCTCACCAGCATGGCAGGCGAACACTGAAGCTTTCTTT. Amino acid sequence: CASSPAWQANTEAFF. The full variable domain, its missing parts supplied by reference TRBV18 and TRBJ1-1, is NAGVMQNPRHLVRRRGQEARLRCSPMKGHSHVYWYRQLPEEGLKFMVYLQKENIIDESGMPKERFSAEFPKEGPSILRIQQVVRGDSAAYFCASSPAWQANTEAFFGQGTRLTVV.

J is TRBJ1-2 and V is TRBV3-1 (or the pseudogene TRBV3-2); a weak D match, TRBD1 (6 bases). This CDR3 comprises 16 residues. CDR1 is LGHDT and CDR2 is YNNKEL in the germline V gene (reference sequence). Trimming stripped 4 bases from V and 8 bases from J, with 23 bases between. The DNA of the CDR3 is TGTGCCAGCAGCCCCCAGGGGAGGGGGGGCGCGGAAGGCTACACCTTC. It yields the protein CASSPQGRGGAEGYTF.

The genes are TRBV5-8 and TRBJ1-4; D remains unclear. Germline CDR1 and CDR2: SGHTS and YDEGEE. V dropped 2 bases and J dropped 6 bases, with 14 bases sitting between them. The CDR3 consists of 15 residues. The CDR3 is CASSFRLIGDEKLFF. In DNA, the CDR3 is TGTGCCAGCAGCTTCCGGCTCATCGGGGATGAAAAACTGTTTTTT.

CDR3 nucleotide sequence: TGTGCCAGCAGCGCCGAACAACTAGGGAATGAGCAGTTCTTC. It encodes CASSAEQLGNEQFF. J is TRBJ2-1 and V is TRBV6-6; tentatively, D is TRBD2 (5 bases). CDR1 is MNHNY and CDR2 is SVGAGI in the germline V gene (reference sequence). The CDR3 covers 14 residues. V lost 6 bases to trimming and J lost 7 bases, with 16 bases between them.

This chain joins TRBV6-5 and TRBJ2-7; maybe TRBD2 (6 bases). Germline V lookup: CDR1 MNHEY, CDR2 SVGAGI. V shed 6 bases and J shed 7 bases, with 22 bases lying between them. The CDR3 is made up of 15 amino acids. CDR3 in DNA: TGTGCCAGCAGCAAAGGTAGTCGGCCGGGGGTTGAGCAGTACTTC. Its translation: CASSKGSRPGVEQYF.

The chain carries TRBV4-3 and TRBJ2-1; 10 bases fit TRBD2. Germline values: CDR1 LGHNA, CDR2 YSLEER. The J segment lost 0 bases and the V segment lost 1 base, leaving 6 bases of the junction unmatched. The CDR3 length is 18 residues. Here the CDR3 DNA reads TGCGCCAGCAGCCAAGTCACTAGCGGGGAGAGCTCCTACAATGAGCAGTTCTTC. It encodes CASSQVTSGESSYNEQFF.

This rearrangement joins TRBV7-9 to TRBJ1-5; unclear D gene. This CDR3 region has 14 residues. With 4 bases removed from V and 6 bases from J, the gap between germline ends came to 13 bases. Germline V lookup: CDR1 SEHNR, CDR2 FQNEAQ (reference sequence). This chain's CDR3 is CASSWEGPGQPQHF. As DNA, the CDR3 is TGTGCCAGCAGCTGGGAGGGTCCAGGTCAGCCCCAGCATTTT.

This chain uses TRBV2 with TRBJ1-3; D may be TRBD1 (5 bases). Germline CDR1 reads SNHLY; CDR2 reads FYNNEI. The CDR3 runs to 14 residues. Trimming took off 2 bases at V and 4 bases at J, with 9 bases between the two ends. The CDR3 spells CASSERGSGNTIYF. The CDR3 nucleotides read TGTGCCAGCAGTGAAAGGGGTTCGGGAAACACCATATATTTT.

The chain carries TRBV11-1 and TRBJ1-1; perhaps TRBD1 as D (6 bases). There are 16 residues in the CDR3. The germline CDR1 and CDR2 sequences are SGHAT and FQDESV (reference sequence). V lost 1 base, J lost 1 base, and 13 bases lay in between. Here the CDR3 reads CASSLGAGTPNTEAFF. The CDR3 nucleotides are TGTGCCAGCAGCTTAGGGGCCGGGACACCGAACACTGAAGCTTTCTTT.

This rearrangement joins TRBV5-1 to TRBJ2-7; tentatively, D is TRBD1 (5 bases). Looked up from germline, CDR1 is SGHRS and CDR2 is YFSETQ. Between the trimmed V and J ends, which lost 4 bases and 3 bases, there was a span of 11 bases. CDR3 size: 13 residues. In DNA form, the CDR3 reads TGCGCCAGCAGCCCTGACAGCAACTACGAGCAGTACTTC. This gives the protein CASSPDSNYEQYF. Full variable domain (outside the CDR3, taken from reference TRBV5-1 and TRBJ2-7): KAGVTQTPRYLIKTRGQQVTLSCSPISGHRSVSWYQQTPGQGLQFLFEYFSETQRNKGNFPGRFSGRQFSNSRSEMNVSTLELGDSALYLCASSPDSNYEQYFGPGTRLTVT.

J is TRBJ1-5 and V is TRBV7-8; tentative D call: TRBD1 (5 bases). Germline V gene lookup returns CDR1 SGHVS and CDR2 FQNEAQ. The CDR3 runs to 16 residues. Trimming removed 1 base at V and 3 bases at J, with 13 bases between. The CDR3 DNA sequence: TGTGCCAGCAGCTTAGGGGCGTCGGGGGTCAATCAGCCCCAGCATTTT. Protein product: CASSLGASGVNQPQHF.

The chain recombines TRBV3-1 (or the pseudogene TRBV3-2) with TRBJ1-6; D might be TRBD1 (5 bases). The CDR3 runs 14 residues. V dropped 4 bases and J dropped 5 bases, with 9 bases sitting between them. From germline, CDR1 is LGHDT and CDR2 YNNKEL (reference sequence). CDR3 nucleotide sequence: TGTGCCAGCAGCCGACAGCTAGATAATTCACCCCTCCACTTT. The encoded protein is CASSRQLDNSPLHF.

The count of this clone is one. The rearrangement uses TRBV14 and TRBJ2-7, with 8 bases aligning to TRBD2. V was clipped by 2 bases and J by 6 bases; unmatched bases: 6. The CDR3 covers 14 residues. The germline CDR1 and CDR2 sequences are SGHDN and FVKESK. The CDR3 loop reads CASSQLAGGGEQYF. CDR3 DNA: TGTGCCAGCAGCCAATTGGCGGGGGGCGGCGAGCAGTACTTC. Full variable domain (rest looked up from reference TRBV14 and TRBJ2-7): EAGVTQFPSHSVIEKGQTVTLRCDPISGHDNLYWYRRVMGKEIKFLLHFVKESKQDESGMPNNRFLAERTGGTYSTLKVQPAELEDSGVYFCASSQLAGGGEQYFGPGTRLTVT.

The DNA for the CDR3 is TGTGCCAGCAGTAAACACACAGATACGCAGTATTTT. Its translation: CASSKHTDTQYF. The chain employs TRBV6-5 and TRBJ2-3; no firm D call. V lost 5 bases, J lost 2 bases, and 5 bases lay in between. The CDR3 has 12 amino acids. Germline CDR1 is MNHEY and CDR2 is SVGAGI.

V is TRBV28 and J is TRBJ1-5; TRBD1 aligns across 7 bases. V dropped 8 bases and J dropped 5; count of bases not matched to a gene: 3. The CDR3 covers 12 residues. The V gene's germline CDR1 is MDHEN and CDR2 SYDVKM. CDR3 nucleotide sequence: TGTGCCAGCGGGACAGTTTATCAGCCCCAGCATTTT. This sequence encodes CASGTVYQPQHF. The whole variable domain, filled in from reference TRBV28 and TRBJ1-5, reads DVKVTQSSRYLVKRTGEKVFLECVQDMDHENMFWYRQDPGLGLRLIYFSYDVKMKEKGDIPEGYSVSREKKERFSLILESASTNQTSMYLCASGTVYQPQHFGDGTRLSIL.

This clone came up once. The rearrangement uses TRBV18 and TRBJ1-3; D possibly corresponds to TRBD1 (5 bases). Trimming shortened V by 3 bases and J by 4 bases, and 7 bases separated the two germline ends. The CDR3 runs 13 residues. The V gene's germline CDR1 is KGHSH and CDR2 LQKENI. The CDR3 loop reads CASSPGLGNTIYF. CDR3 DNA: TGTGCCAGCTCACCGGGACTGGGAAACACCATATATTTT.

The chain employs TRBV9 and TRBJ2-1, with 8 bases lining up with TRBD2. The CDR3 is 16 residues long. J gave up 5 bases and V 4 bases, and 11 bases lay outside the gene matches. Germline V gene sequence: CDR1 SGDLS, CDR2 YYNGEE. The CDR3: CASSPRGGAANNEQFF. The CDR3 nucleotides read TGTGCCAGCAGCCCCCGGGGGGGAGCCGCGAACAATGAGCAGTTCTTC.

The rearrangement uses TRBV9 and TRBJ2-1, with 10 bases lining up with TRBD2. J lost 10 bases, V lost 1 base, and 2 bases had no gene match. CDR3 length: 13 residues. Germline V gene lookup returns CDR1 SGDLS and CDR2 YYNGEE. Here the CDR3 DNA reads TGTGCCAGCAGCGTAAGCGGGGGGGCGGAGCAGTTCTTC. As protein: CASSVSGGAEQFF.